The clone carrying this T cell receptor beta chain was recorded many times. V lost 2 bases to trimming and J lost 10 bases, with 19 bases between them. The germline gives CDR1 KGHDR, CDR2 SFDVKD. This CDR3 has 15 amino acids. This sample stems from a study of Graves' ophthalmopathy and Graves' hyperthyroidism. Amplified TCR beta CDR3 regions were obtained using RNA transcripts as template. In the first round, RT-PCR was carried out with HTBI primers, and a multiplex PCR formed the second round. MiXCR, run by TCRdb on the multiplex PCR reads, gives a single entry per CDR3 protein. The sample records more than 300,000 distinct CDR3 sequences, roughly 15% being singletons.

The sequenced material came from peripheral blood. The source of this sequence is a woman aged 18-29 years with stable Graves' hyperthyroidism. The genes are TRBV24-1 and TRBJ1-1; the D gene is possibly TRBD1 (6 bases). CDR3 residues: CATSDSRLGAGGAFF. In DNA, the CDR3 is TGTGCCACCAGTGATTCCCGGCTGGGGGCCGGGGGAGCTTTCTTT.